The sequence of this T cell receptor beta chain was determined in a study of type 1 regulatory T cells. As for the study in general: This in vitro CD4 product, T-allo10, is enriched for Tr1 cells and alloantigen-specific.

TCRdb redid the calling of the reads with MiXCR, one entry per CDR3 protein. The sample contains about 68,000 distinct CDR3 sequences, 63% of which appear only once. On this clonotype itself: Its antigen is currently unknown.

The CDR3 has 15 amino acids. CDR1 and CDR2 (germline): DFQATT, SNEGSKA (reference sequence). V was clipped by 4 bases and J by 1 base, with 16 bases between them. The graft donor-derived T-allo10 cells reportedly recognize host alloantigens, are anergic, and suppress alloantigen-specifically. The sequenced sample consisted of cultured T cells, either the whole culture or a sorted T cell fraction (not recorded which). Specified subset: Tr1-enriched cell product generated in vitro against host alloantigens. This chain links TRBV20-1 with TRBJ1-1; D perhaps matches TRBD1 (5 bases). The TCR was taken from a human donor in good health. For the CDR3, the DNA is TGCAGTGCTATTTCTGGGGGGGTCGGGAACACTGAAGCTTTCTTT. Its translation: CSAISGGVGNTEAFF.